A single T cell receptor beta chain is shown here with its context. The antigen is not known. One entry per CDR3 protein results from TCRdb running MiXCR on the reads. This table holds roughly 800,000 distinct CDR3 sequences, about 27% found once. This CDR3 contains 14 residues. Germline V gene data show CDR1 as SGHAT and CDR2 as FQNNGV. Trimming cost V 3 bases and J 4 bases, with 13 bases left between them. The data stem from a study of T cell repertoires in cytomegalovirus infection. Findings and caveats of the study: HLA-C-restricted CMV clonotypes gave the most frequent clonotype in two of eight donors.

The origin of this receptor is a human donor in good health (CMV status not recorded). Some clones in this sample may be carry-over from other donors' samples. Sequencing was performed on cultured CD8+ T cells from PBMCs, taken from culture after CMV antigen stimulation. J is TRBJ2-7 and V is TRBV11-2; perhaps TRBD2 as D (7 bases). DNA for the CDR3: TGTGCCAGCAGCTTCCAGGGGAGGGTTTACGAGCAGTACGTC. Protein product: CASSFQGRVYEQYV.